The 19 T cell receptor beta chains below come from one sample, sequenced in a study of shared T cell receptors in the human thymus. The assay was immunoSEQ multiplex PCR, and TCRdb's table has in-frame clones only and misses some. This sample yields over 650,000 clones, of which roughly 86% are seen a single time; approximately 0.0097% belongs to the top ten. A further study also used this sample, focusing on human thymus T cells.

The sample taken for sequencing was thymocytes. The receptor source for this set is a boy in the first two years of life with a congenital heart defect.

The V call is TRBV13, the J call TRBJ1-2; perhaps TRBD1 as D (5 bases). Trimming left V 4 bases short and J 9 bases short, with 18 bases between. The CDR3 consists of 14 residues. Germline V gene data show CDR1 as PRHDT and CDR2 as FYEKMQ (reference sequence). The CDR3 is CASSSPRAAGSYTF. The DNA of the CDR3 is TGTGCCAGCAGCTCCCCCAGGGCCGCTGGCAGCTACACCTTC.

This chain links TRBV28 with TRBJ2-7; 7 bases align to TRBD1. Trimming cost V 3 bases and J 7 bases; bases outside gene matches: 30. This CDR3 is 21 amino acids long. The germline gives CDR1 MDHEN, CDR2 SYDVKM. CDR3 sequence reads: CASSFSGSRDSHLWGHGEQYF. The CDR3 coding sequence is TGTGCCAGCAGTTTCTCGGGGAGCCGGGACAGTCACCTTTGGGGCCATGGAGAGCAGTACTTC.

The V gene is TRBV4-2, the J gene TRBJ2-2, with unresolved D. Germline V gene lookup returns CDR1 LGHNA and CDR2 YNFKEQ. V shed 0 bases and J shed 1 base, with 6 bases lying between them. This CDR3 spans 15 amino acids. CDR3 bases: TGTGCCAGCAGCCAAGAAGAACTGAACACCGGGGAGCTGTTTTTT. Translation gives CASSQEELNTGELFF.

Only one count was recorded for this clone. The genes are TRBV9 and TRBJ1-2; D gene unclear. This CDR3 comprises 16 residues. The V and J ends lost 3 bases and 3 bases respectively, with 18 bases between them. Per germline, CDR1 SGDLS and CDR2 YYNGEE. CDR3 sequence: CASSAIPRNWDYGYTF. The CDR3 DNA is TGTGCCAGCAGCGCCATCCCGAGGAACTGGGACTATGGCTACACCTTC.

This clone has just a few counts. Here the CDR3 reads CASSLEGASGASGANVLTF. The DNA of the CDR3 is TGTGCCAGCAGCTTAGAGGGGGCTAGCGGGGCCTCTGGGGCCAACGTCCTGACTTTC. The chain is built from TRBV11-2 and TRBJ2-6; TRBD2 matches at 9 bases. The germline V gene encodes CDR1 SGHAT and CDR2 FQNNGV. The CDR3 covers 19 residues. V lost 0 bases and J lost 0; bases outside the gene matches: 6.

The J gene is TRBJ2-1, the V gene TRBV9; a possible D gene is TRBD2 (5 bases). This CDR3 region has 14 residues. The germline gives CDR1 SGDLS, CDR2 YYNGEE. V was shortened by 0 bases and J by 7 bases, with 11 bases between the two germline ends. The CDR3 is CASSVASGSNEQFF. The CDR3 DNA sequence: TGTGCCAGCAGCGTAGCTTCGGGGAGTAATGAGCAGTTCTTC.

The chain carries TRBV11-2 and TRBJ2-7; D gene ambiguous. Trimming removed 5 bases at V and 6 bases at J, with 17 bases between. This CDR3 contains 14 residues. Germline V gene data show CDR1 as SGHAT and CDR2 as FQNNGV. CDR3 region: CASSALVSESEQYF. The CDR3, as DNA: TGTGCCAGCAGCGCCCTCGTATCGGAGTCCGAGCAGTACTTC.

About this clone itself: Other DNA variants within this sample encode the same CDR3. V gene TRBV6-5 combines with J gene TRBJ2-7; D might be TRBD1 (5 bases). Trimming pared 0 bases from V and 3 bases from J, leaving 15 bases between. The CDR3 sequence is 16 residues long. Germline CDR1 MNHEY, CDR2 SVGAGI. The CDR3 is CASSYSIPQGFYEQYF. DNA of the CDR3: TGTGCCAGCAGTTACTCGATCCCCCAGGGTTTCTACGAGCAGTACTTC.

The count of this clone is one. This chain uses TRBV7-8 with TRBJ2-7, with 11 nucleotides matching TRBD1. The CDR3 spans 14 residues. V shed 7 bases, J shed 3 bases, and the junction held 5 bases outside the gene matches. Germline CDR1 is SGHVS and CDR2 is FQNEAQ. Here the CDR3 reads CASTGQGAGYEQYF. The DNA for the CDR3 is TGTGCCAGCACAGGACAGGGGGCAGGCTACGAGCAGTACTTC.

The V call is TRBV5-6, the J call TRBJ2-7, with D perhaps matching TRBD1 (5 bases). This CDR3 spans 14 amino acids. V was trimmed by 4 bases and J by 2 bases, leaving 13 bases between them. Germline assignment: CDR1 SGHDT and CDR2 YYEEEE. As DNA, the CDR3 is TGTGCCAGCAGCCGTGGACACTTGACCTACGAGCAGTACTTC. Translation gives CASSRGHLTYEQYF.

V is TRBV4-3 and J is TRBJ2-2, with D uncertain. The CDR3 is made up of 13 amino acids. V was trimmed by 4 bases and J by 4 bases, leaving 7 bases between them. Germline loops: CDR1 LGHNA, CDR2 YSLEER. Here the CDR3 reads CASSLTGTGELFF. DNA of the CDR3: TGCGCCAGCAGCCTCACGGGCACCGGGGAGCTGTTTTTT.

The chain recombines TRBV10-3 with TRBJ1-2; maybe TRBD1 (6 bases). Germline V CDR1 and CDR2: ENHRY, SYGVKD. Trimming removed 5 bases from V and 6 bases from J, with 10 bases in between. CDR3 length: 12 amino acids. The CDR3 DNA reads as TGTGCCATCAGTCCAACAGGGAATGGCTACACCTTC. Translating it yields CAISPTGNGYTF.

The rearrangement joins TRBV18 to TRBJ2-6; tentatively, D is TRBD2 (5 bases). The CDR3 is 19 residues long. The V end was cut by 3 bases, the J end by 1 base, with 19 bases between. Germline-derived CDR1 and CDR2 are KGHSH and LQKENI. CDR3 protein: CASSPGEGWYTSGANVLTF. CDR3 in DNA: TGTGCCAGCTCACCCGGTGAGGGCTGGTATACATCTGGGGCCAACGTCCTGACTTTC.

The sample holds a few counts of this clone. The rearrangement joins TRBV29-1 to TRBJ2-6, with TRBD1 as a possible D gene (6 bases). Germline assignment: CDR1 SQVTM and CDR2 ANQGSEA. CDR3 size: 14 residues. Trimming removed 6 bases at V and 2 bases at J, with 11 bases between. CDR3 nucleotides: TGCAGCGTGACAGGAGACCCTGGGGCCAACGTCCTGACTTTC. This translates into CSVTGDPGANVLTF.

This chain connects TRBV28 to TRBJ2-5, with 7 nucleotides matching TRBD2. V dropped 6 bases and J dropped 4; count of bases not matched to a gene: 23. The CDR3 runs 19 residues. CDR1 and CDR2 (germline): MDHEN, SYDVKM. The CDR3 bases are TGTGCCAGCAGCTCCGGACCCCCGGAATGGCGGGAGAGTCCAGAGACCCAGTACTTC. As protein: CASSSGPPEWRESPETQYF.

The V call is TRBV28, the J call TRBJ1-6, with unresolved D. This CDR3 contains 16 residues. Germline assignment: CDR1 MDHEN and CDR2 SYDVKM. V gave up 6 bases and J gave up 2 bases, with 14 bases separating them. As DNA, the CDR3 is TGTGCCAGCAGCCCTGAACAGCTCCCCTATAATTCACCCCTCCACTTT. Translated, it gives CASSPEQLPYNSPLHF.

This rearrangement joins TRBV6-6 to TRBJ1-3; D might be TRBD1 (5 bases). CDR1 MNHNY and CDR2 SVGAGI come from the germline V gene (reference sequence). The CDR3 totals 15 residues. V lost 7 bases, J lost 0 bases, and 13 bases lay in between. CDR3 sequence: CASMSKGLSGNTIYF. For the CDR3, the DNA is TGTGCCAGCATGAGTAAGGGGCTCTCTGGAAACACCATATATTTT.

This clone has more than one count but fewer than ten. V and J are TRBV4-1 and TRBJ1-1; D is ambiguous. This CDR3 has 14 amino acids. The germline gives CDR1 MGHRA, CDR2 YSYEKL. V was clipped by 5 bases and J by 6 bases, with 16 bases between them. CDR3 sequence (DNA): TGCGCCAGCAGCGGAGGAGCAGGTAGCGCTGAAGCTTTCTTT. Translated, it gives CASSGGAGSAEAFF.

The chain recombines TRBV4-1 with TRBJ2-3; 10 bases agree with TRBD2. The CDR3 totals 17 residues. Per germline, CDR1 MGHRA and CDR2 YSYEKL. After removal of 1 base from V and 2 bases from J, the junction contained 6 bases not matched to a gene. CDR3 protein: CASSQAQTSGYTDTQYF. CDR3 DNA sequence: TGCGCCAGCAGCCAAGCCCAGACTAGCGGGTACACAGATACGCAGTATTTT.